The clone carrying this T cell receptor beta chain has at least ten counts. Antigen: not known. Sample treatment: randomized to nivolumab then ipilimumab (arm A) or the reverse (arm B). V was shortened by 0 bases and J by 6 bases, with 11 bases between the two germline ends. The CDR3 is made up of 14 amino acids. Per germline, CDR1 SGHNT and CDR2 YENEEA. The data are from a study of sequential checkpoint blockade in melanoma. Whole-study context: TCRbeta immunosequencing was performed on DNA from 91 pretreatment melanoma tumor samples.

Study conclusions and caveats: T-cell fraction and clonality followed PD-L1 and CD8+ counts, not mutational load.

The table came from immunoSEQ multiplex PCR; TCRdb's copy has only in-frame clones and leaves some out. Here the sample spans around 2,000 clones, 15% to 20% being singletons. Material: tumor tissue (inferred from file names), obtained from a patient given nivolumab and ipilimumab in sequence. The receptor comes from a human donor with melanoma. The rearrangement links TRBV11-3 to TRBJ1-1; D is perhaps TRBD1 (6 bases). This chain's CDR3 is CASSLDQRGAEAFF. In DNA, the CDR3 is TGTGCCAGCAGCTTAGATCAGAGGGGGGCTGAAGCTTTCTTT.